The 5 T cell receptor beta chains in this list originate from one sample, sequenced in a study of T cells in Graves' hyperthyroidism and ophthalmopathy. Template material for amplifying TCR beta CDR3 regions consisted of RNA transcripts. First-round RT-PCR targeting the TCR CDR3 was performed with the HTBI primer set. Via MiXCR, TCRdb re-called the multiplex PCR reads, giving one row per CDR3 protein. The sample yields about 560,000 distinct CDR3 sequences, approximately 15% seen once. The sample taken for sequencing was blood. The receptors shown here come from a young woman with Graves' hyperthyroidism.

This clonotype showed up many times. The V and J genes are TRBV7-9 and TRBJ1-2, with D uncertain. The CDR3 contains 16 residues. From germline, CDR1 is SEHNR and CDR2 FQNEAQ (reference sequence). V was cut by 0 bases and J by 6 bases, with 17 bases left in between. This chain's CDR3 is CASSLAGRYHGDGYTF. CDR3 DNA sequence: TGTGCCAGCAGCTTAGCGGGCCGGTATCATGGGGATGGCTACACCTTC.

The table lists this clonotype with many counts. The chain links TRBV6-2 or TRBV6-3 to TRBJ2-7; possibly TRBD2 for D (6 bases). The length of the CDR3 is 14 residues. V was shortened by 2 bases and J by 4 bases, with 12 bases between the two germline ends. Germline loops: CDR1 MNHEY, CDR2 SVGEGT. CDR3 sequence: CASSYGEESYEQYF. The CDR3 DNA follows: TGTGCCAGCAGTTACGGGGAGGAAAGTTACGAGCAGTACTTC.

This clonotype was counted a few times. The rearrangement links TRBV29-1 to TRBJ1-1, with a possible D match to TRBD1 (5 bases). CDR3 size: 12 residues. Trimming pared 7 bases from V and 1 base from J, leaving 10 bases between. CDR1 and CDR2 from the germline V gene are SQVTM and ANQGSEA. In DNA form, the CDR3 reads TGCAGCGGGGGACGGTGGAACACTGAAGCTTTCTTT. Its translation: CSGGRWNTEAFF.

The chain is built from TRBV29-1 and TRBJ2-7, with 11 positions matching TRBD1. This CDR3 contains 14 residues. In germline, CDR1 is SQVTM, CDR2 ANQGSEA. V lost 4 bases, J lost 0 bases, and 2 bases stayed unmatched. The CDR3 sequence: CSVGGTGGSYEQYF. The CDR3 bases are TGCAGCGTTGGCGGGACAGGGGGCTCCTACGAGCAGTACTTC.

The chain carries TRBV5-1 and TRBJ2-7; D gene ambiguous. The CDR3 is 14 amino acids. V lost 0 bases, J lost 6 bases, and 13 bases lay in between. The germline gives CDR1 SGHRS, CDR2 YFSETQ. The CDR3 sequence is CASSLAGPLTEQYF. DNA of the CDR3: TGCGCCAGCAGCTTGGCCGGGCCCTTGACCGAGCAGTACTTC. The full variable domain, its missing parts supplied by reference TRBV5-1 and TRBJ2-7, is KAGVTQTPRYLIKTRGQQVTLSCSPISGHRSVSWYQQTPGQGLQFLFEYFSETQRNKGNFPGRFSGRQFSNSRSEMNVSTLELGDSALYLCASSLAGPLTEQYFGPGTRLTVT.